This T cell receptor beta chain stems from a study of neurological immune-mediated disorders. The study, taken as a whole, reports: Expanded clones shared no CDR3 amino acid sequences across subjects, suggesting private repertoires in all groups.

The CDR3 spans 10 residues. In germline, CDR1 is DFQATT, CDR2 SNEGSKA (reference sequence). The V end was cut by 5 bases, the J end by 9 bases, with 10 bases between. This clonotype was seen ten or more times. Antigen: not known. cDNA synthesis was performed by 5'RACE with 10-nucleotide random UMIs. TCRdb independently ran MiXCR on the 5' RACE reads; one entry per CDR3 protein. The sample holds about 46,000 distinct CDR3 sequences, 10% seen once. The sample taken for sequencing was PBMCs. V and J are TRBV20-1 and TRBJ1-1; D is uncertain. The sequence came from a man aged 70 or older with HTLV-1-associated myelopathy (HAM/TSP). In DNA form, the CDR3 reads TGCAGTGCTCCTGGGGTTAAAGCTTTCTTT. This translates into CSAPGVKAFF.